A single sample is the source of the 27 T cell receptor beta chains below, sequenced in a study of blood T cell repertoires in COVID-19. TCRdb's copy holds only in-frame clones and misses some; the assay was immunoSEQ multiplex PCR. The sample comprises over 110,000 clones, approximately 80% of which are singletons, and approximately 8.2% rests with the top ten. Material: peripheral blood. The receptors shown here come from a human donor in a cohort sampled during active COVID-19.

This clone has just one count. The chain has TRBV28 and TRBJ2-7; 10 bases line up with TRBD2. From germline, CDR1 is MDHEN and CDR2 SYDVKM. This CDR3 is built from 14 residues. Trimming took 6 bases from V and 3 from J; bases not matched to a gene: 5. The CDR3 sequence: CASRIAGGGYEQYF. The CDR3 DNA sequence: TGTGCCAGCAGGATAGCGGGAGGAGGCTACGAGCAGTACTTC. The whole variable domain, filled in from reference TRBV28 and TRBJ2-7, reads DVKVTQSSRYLVKRTGEKVFLECVQDMDHENMFWYRQDPGLGLRLIYFSYDVKMKEKGDIPEGYSVSREKKERFSLILESASTNQTSMYLCASRIAGGGYEQYFGPGTRLTVT.

The chain joins TRBV7-2 to TRBJ1-2, with D possibly matching TRBD1 (5 bases). The CDR3 loop spans 14 amino acids. Trimming took off 1 base at V and 4 bases at J, with 10 bases between the two ends. Germline V gene data show CDR1 as SGHTA and CDR2 as FQGNSA. The CDR3 bases are TGTGCCAGCAGCTTAGGCAGGGCCGCCTATGGCTACACCTTC. This translates into CASSLGRAAYGYTF. Complete variable domain (other parts from reference TRBV7-2 and TRBJ1-2): GAGVSQSPSNKVTEKGKDVELRCDPISGHTALYWYRQSLGQGLEFLIYFQGNSAPDKSGLPSDRFSAERTGGSVSTLTIQRTQQEDSAVYLCASSLGRAAYGYTFGSGTRLTVV.

This clone was counted a few times. The junction shows a germline mismatch at one end, possibly a read error. The DNA for the CDR3 is TGTGCCATCAGTGAGACCCCAGGGACAGACAAGTTC. Its translation: CAISETPGTDKF. The chain employs TRBV10-3 and TRBJ2-7, with 7 nucleotides matching TRBD1. The germline gives CDR1 ENHRY, CDR2 SYGVKD. This CDR3 spans 12 amino acids.

The chain carries TRBV7-9 and TRBJ2-1; D uncertain. CDR1 SEHNR and CDR2 FQNEAQ come from the germline V gene (reference sequence). The CDR3 consists of 13 residues. V was clipped by 4 bases and J by 3 bases, with 7 bases between them. The CDR3 here is CASSSLGYNEQFF. CDR3 in DNA: TGTGCCAGCAGCTCCCTAGGCTACAATGAGCAGTTCTTC.

The V gene is TRBV5-1, the J gene TRBJ2-7; 10 bases fit TRBD1. The CDR3 is 16 residues long. From germline, CDR1 is SGHRS and CDR2 YFSETQ. The ends lost 0 bases at V and 1 base at J; junction bases unmatched: 4. CDR3: CASSLAGTGASYEQYF. The CDR3 DNA is TGCGCCAGCAGCTTGGCCGGGACAGGGGCGTCCTACGAGCAGTACTTC.

This clone was recorded a few times. This rearrangement joins TRBV11-1 to TRBJ2-2; 8 nucleotides line up with TRBD2. Germline CDR1 reads SGHAT; CDR2 reads FQDESV (reference sequence). The length of the CDR3 is 15 residues. Unmatched junction bases numbered 3, after V lost 5 bases and J lost 1 base. In DNA, the CDR3 is TGTGCCAGCAGCCCCGGGACTAGGAACACCGGGGAGCTGTTTTTT. Protein product: CASSPGTRNTGELFF.

The chain combines TRBV29-1 with TRBJ2-2, with 12 bases fitting TRBD2. The CDR3 is made up of 15 amino acids. Germline CDR1 reads SQVTM; CDR2 reads ANQGSEA. Losses at the gene ends were 3 bases for V and 5 bases for J; bases not matched to a gene: 4. The CDR3 sequence is CSVDTGTSGTGELFF. Written as DNA, the CDR3 is TGCAGCGTTGACACCGGGACTAGCGGGACCGGGGAGCTGTTTTTT.

The chain links TRBV6-5 to TRBJ2-7, with 7 nucleotides matching TRBD2. Trimming removed 2 bases from V and 4 bases from J; junction bases left unmatched: 2. CDR3 length equals 13 residues. The V gene's germline CDR1 is MNHEY and CDR2 SVGAGI. CDR3 amino acids: CASSYSGTYEQYF. The CDR3 nucleotides are TGTGCCAGCAGTTACAGCGGGACTTACGAGCAGTACTTC.

On this clone itself: The junction departs from germline at one end; a sequencing error may be responsible. J is TRBJ1-1 and V is TRBV20-1; weak D call: TRBD1 (5 bases). Germline loops: CDR1 DFQATT, CDR2 SNEGSKA (reference sequence). This CDR3 region has 11 residues. The CDR3 is CSARDAPLRTF. CDR3 DNA sequence: TGCAGTGCTAGAGATGCGCCCTTAAGGACATTT.

The V and J genes are TRBV28 and TRBJ1-1; no reliable D call. The CDR3 is made up of 14 amino acids. Between the trimmed V and J ends, which lost 7 bases and 0 bases, there was a span of 12 bases. Germline-derived CDR1 and CDR2 are MDHEN and SYDVKM. CDR3 in DNA: TGTGCCAGCAAATCGGGCGGGATGAACACTGAAGCTTTCTTT. It encodes CASKSGGMNTEAFF. Full variable domain (rest looked up from reference TRBV28 and TRBJ1-1): DVKVTQSSRYLVKRTGEKVFLECVQDMDHENMFWYRQDPGLGLRLIYFSYDVKMKEKGDIPEGYSVSREKKERFSLILESASTNQTSMYLCASKSGGMNTEAFFGQGTRLTVV.

This clone was counted a few times. The rearrangement links TRBV28 to TRBJ1-1; D unresolved. The CDR3 covers 14 residues. CDR1 is MDHEN and CDR2 is SYDVKM in the germline V gene. Trimming pared 9 bases from V and 1 base from J, leaving 15 bases between. CDR3 in DNA: TGTGCCAGTCGGCGGGGTCAGAGGAACACTGAAGCTTTCTTT. Its protein is CASRRGQRNTEAFF.

This sequence joins TRBV24-1 and TRBJ2-7; 9 nucleotides line up with TRBD1. The CDR3 has 15 residues. The V segment lost 2 bases and the J segment 6 bases; nucleotides outside the gene matches: 7. Per the germline V gene, CDR1 is KGHDR and CDR2 is SFDVKD. In DNA, the CDR3 is TGTGCCACCAGTGATTCGACAGGGGGACTTACCGAGCAGTACTTC. Its translation: CATSDSTGGLTEQYF.

The chain recombines TRBV7-3 with TRBJ2-3; tentative D call: TRBD2 (6 bases). Looked up from germline, CDR1 is SGHTA and CDR2 is FQGTGA. CDR3 size: 12 residues. The germline V and J ends were trimmed by 5 bases and 6 bases, with 9 bases remaining between them. CDR3 in amino acids: CASSQSGDTQYF. Written as DNA, the CDR3 is TGTGCCAGCAGCCAAAGCGGGGATACGCAGTATTTT.

The chain has TRBV28 and TRBJ2-7; TRBD2 aligns across 13 bases. CDR1 and CDR2 from the germline V gene are MDHEN and SYDVKM. Trimming removed 7 bases from V and 6 bases from J; junction bases left unmatched: 6. The length of the CDR3 is 14 residues. CDR3 sequence: CASNRLAGGGEQYF. The DNA for the CDR3 is TGTGCCAGCAATCGACTAGCGGGAGGAGGCGAGCAGTACTTC.

This clone was found once. The chain links TRBV28 to TRBJ2-5; 13 bases agree with TRBD2. V trimming: 6 bases; J trimming: 4 bases; junction bases outside the gene matches: 8. Germline V gene sequence: CDR1 MDHEN, CDR2 SYDVKM. The CDR3 has 16 amino acids. CDR3 sequence (DNA): TGTGCCAGCAGACACGGACTAGCGGGAGTTAGAGAGACCCAGTACTTC. Its translation is CASRHGLAGVRETQYF.

V is TRBV19 and J is TRBJ2-7, with 8 bases aligning to TRBD2. This CDR3 is built from 14 residues. Germline V CDR1 and CDR2: LNHDA, SQIVND (reference sequence). The ends lost 2 bases at V and 6 bases at J; junction bases unmatched: 6. The CDR3 spells CASSISSGTTEQYF. The CDR3 DNA reads TGTGCCAGTAGTATAAGTAGCGGGACAACCGAGCAGTACTTC.

The chain has TRBV2 and TRBJ2-7; 7 nucleotides line up with TRBD2. This CDR3 spans 14 amino acids. V gave up 6 bases and J gave up 4 bases; unmatched junction bases: 9. Looked up from germline, CDR1 is SNHLY and CDR2 is FYNNEI. CDR3 in amino acids: CASRATGGRYEQYF. Here the CDR3 DNA reads TGTGCCAGCAGGGCAACGGGAGGTAGATACGAGCAGTACTTC.

The V and J genes are TRBV5-1 and TRBJ2-2; a possible D gene is TRBD2 (5 bases). CDR3 length: 15 amino acids. Trimming shortened V by 0 bases and J by 5 bases, and 11 bases separated the two germline ends. From germline, CDR1 is SGHRS and CDR2 YFSETQ. The CDR3 region is CASSLALSGTGELFF. CDR3 bases: TGCGCCAGCAGCTTGGCCTTATCGGGGACCGGGGAGCTGTTTTTT.

The J gene is TRBJ2-7, the V gene TRBV12-2; the D call in the table, TRBD2, was not verified against the DNA. TRBV12-2 is a pseudogene segment. This CDR3 has 18 amino acids. The CDR3 bases are TGTGCAAGTCGCTTAGCGCGAGGAGGGGGGGCCCTCTGGCGCGAGCAGTACTTC. Encoded protein: CASRLARGGGALWREQYF.

The rearrangement joins TRBV28 to TRBJ2-4; D uncertain. The CDR3 length is 15 residues. Germline-derived CDR1 and CDR2 are MDHEN and SYDVKM. The germline V and J ends were trimmed by 2 bases and 2 bases, with 10 bases remaining between them. CDR3 sequence (DNA): TGTGCCAGCAGTTTAGTCGTTCCTTCCAAAAACATTCAGTACTTC. Protein: CASSLVVPSKNIQYF.

This chain links TRBV4-2 with TRBJ2-5; 9 nucleotides line up with TRBD1. Losses at the gene ends were 0 bases for V and 3 bases for J; bases not matched to a gene: 2. CDR3 length: 15 amino acids. Per the germline V gene, CDR1 is LGHNA and CDR2 is YNFKEQ. The CDR3 spells CASSQERTGEETQYF. CDR3 nucleotide sequence: TGTGCCAGCAGCCAAGAGCGGACAGGGGAAGAGACCCAGTACTTC.

This sequence joins TRBV6-6 and TRBJ1-5; D gene ambiguous. With 2 bases removed from V and 3 bases from J, the gap between germline ends came to 5 bases. CDR3 length equals 13 residues. Germline-derived CDR1 and CDR2 are MNHNY and SVGAGI (reference sequence). The CDR3 DNA sequence: TGTGCCAGCAGTTACGGAGCCAATCAGCCCCAGCATTTT. This codes for CASSYGANQPQHF.

The rearrangement links TRBV4-2 to TRBJ2-7, with 7 positions matching TRBD2. From germline, CDR1 is LGHNA and CDR2 YNFKEQ. The CDR3 runs 16 residues. With V trimmed by 1 base and J by 5 bases, 11 bases remained unmatched. The CDR3: CASSQVFLLRGDEQYF. In nucleotides, the CDR3 is TGTGCCAGCAGCCAAGTTTTTTTACTTCGGGGGGACGAGCAGTACTTC.

The V gene is TRBV11-2, the J gene TRBJ2-7; the D gene is possibly TRBD1 (6 bases). Germline loops: CDR1 SGHAT, CDR2 FQNNGV. V lost 0 bases to trimming and J lost 5 bases, with 17 bases between them. This CDR3 region has 16 residues. CDR3 loop: CASSLDLQGIFDEQYF. The DNA for the CDR3 is TGTGCCAGCAGCTTAGATCTCCAGGGGATCTTCGACGAGCAGTACTTC.

V is TRBV18 and J is TRBJ2-1; 10 bases agree with TRBD1. Germline V lookup: CDR1 KGHSH, CDR2 LQKENI. Trimming cost V 3 bases and J 6 bases; bases outside gene matches: 5. There are 15 residues in the CDR3. CDR3 nucleotide sequence: TGTGCCAGCTCACCCTGGACAGGGGGGTCCAATGAGCAGTTCTTC. Translating it yields CASSPWTGGSNEQFF.

In its sample, this clone was seen once. This chain links TRBV6-2 or TRBV6-3 with TRBJ1-6; D might be TRBD1 (6 bases). The CDR3 loop spans 15 amino acids. Trimming took 5 bases from V and 8 from J, leaving 16 bases between them. Germline V gene lookup returns CDR1 MNHEY and CDR2 SVGEGT. In DNA, the CDR3 is TGTGCCAGCAGTGCTCCGGGACAAGGCGATTCACCCCTCCACTTT. Protein: CASSAPGQGDSPLHF.

This sequence joins TRBV5-1 and TRBJ1-1; D is perhaps TRBD1 (5 bases). This CDR3 region has 15 residues. From germline, CDR1 is SGHRS and CDR2 YFSETQ. V lost 4 bases and J 1 base, leaving 14 bases between the germline ends. The DNA for the CDR3 is TGCGCCAGCAGCACCATATCGACAGCGAACACTGAAGCTTTCTTT. It translates to CASSTISTANTEAFF.